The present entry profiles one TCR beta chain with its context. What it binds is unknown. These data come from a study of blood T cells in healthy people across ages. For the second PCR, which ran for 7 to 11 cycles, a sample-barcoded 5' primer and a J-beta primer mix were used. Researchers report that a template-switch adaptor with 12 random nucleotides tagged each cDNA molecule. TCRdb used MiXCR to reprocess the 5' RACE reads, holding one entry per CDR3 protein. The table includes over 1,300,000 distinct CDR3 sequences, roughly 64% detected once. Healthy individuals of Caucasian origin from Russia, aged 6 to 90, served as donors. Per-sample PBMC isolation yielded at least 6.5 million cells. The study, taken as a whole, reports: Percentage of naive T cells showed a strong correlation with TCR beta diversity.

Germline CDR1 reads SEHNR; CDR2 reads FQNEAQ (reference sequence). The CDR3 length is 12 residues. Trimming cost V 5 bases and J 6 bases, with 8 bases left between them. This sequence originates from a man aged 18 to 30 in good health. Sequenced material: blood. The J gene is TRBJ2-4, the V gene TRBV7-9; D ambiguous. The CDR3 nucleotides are TGTGCCAGCAGCATGAATATAAACATTCAGTACTTC. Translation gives CASSMNINIQYF.